The clone carrying this T cell receptor beta chain was counted at least ten times. Its target is not known. In TCRdb, the 5' RACE reads were re-called with MiXCR into one record per CDR3 protein. The data show under 85,000 distinct CDR3 sequences, more than 4.5% seen once. This sample was taken from a study of neurological immune-mediated disorders. General observations from the study: CDR3 amino acid sequences found in expanded clones were never shared across subjects, suggesting private repertoires in all groups. The level of TCR clonal expansion was highest in patients with HTLV-1-associated myelopathy and lowest in multiple sclerosis, where it fell below the level seen in healthy controls. Grouping of repertoires by phylogeny put those of 18 of 34 multiple sclerosis patients into a single related-CDR3 cluster, a possible signature.

The CDR3 is made up of 14 amino acids. Trimming cost V 3 bases and J 9 bases, with 15 bases left between them. Germline CDR1 SGHVS, CDR2 FQNEAQ. This clonotype was obtained from a human donor with multiple sclerosis. The donor label of this sample is uncertain. The material sequenced was PBMCs. The rearrangement joins TRBV7-8 to TRBJ2-1, with D possibly matching TRBD2 (7 bases). CDR3 sequence reads: CASSFGQGGGEQFF. DNA for the CDR3: TGTGCCAGCAGCTTTGGGCAGGGAGGGGGTGAGCAGTTCTTC.